Here is one TCR beta chain with its context. In the original processing: Estimation of nucleated cell counts relied on the amplification of reference gene primers. The method was immunoSEQ multiplex PCR; TCRdb's version includes in-frame clones alone and lacks a portion of them. The V and J calls and clone size were taken over from that table, and D and trimming were inferred from the DNA. Altogether 140,000 to 150,000 clones are present, approximately 88% being singletons, with the ten largest covering approximately 1.8%. This specimen belongs to a study of blood T cell repertoires in COVID-19. About the research overall: Spain, Italy and the United States supplied samples that represented acute and convalescent COVID-19. In each case, the material was cDNA or gDNA derived from T cells, B-cell-depleted T cells, or PBMCs.

The CDR3 has 14 residues. V trimming: 3 bases; J trimming: 5 bases; junction bases outside the gene matches: 3. In germline, CDR1 is SGHTS, CDR2 YDEGEE. The gene calls are TRBV5-8 and TRBJ1-4; TRBD1 matches at 8 bases. Sequenced: peripheral blood. This clonotype was sampled from a man between 70 and 80 years old with acute or convalescent COVID-19. The CDR3 region has the DNA TGTGCCAGCAGCTGGGACAGGCGGAATGAAAAACTGTTTTTT. Its protein product is CASSWDRRNEKLFF.